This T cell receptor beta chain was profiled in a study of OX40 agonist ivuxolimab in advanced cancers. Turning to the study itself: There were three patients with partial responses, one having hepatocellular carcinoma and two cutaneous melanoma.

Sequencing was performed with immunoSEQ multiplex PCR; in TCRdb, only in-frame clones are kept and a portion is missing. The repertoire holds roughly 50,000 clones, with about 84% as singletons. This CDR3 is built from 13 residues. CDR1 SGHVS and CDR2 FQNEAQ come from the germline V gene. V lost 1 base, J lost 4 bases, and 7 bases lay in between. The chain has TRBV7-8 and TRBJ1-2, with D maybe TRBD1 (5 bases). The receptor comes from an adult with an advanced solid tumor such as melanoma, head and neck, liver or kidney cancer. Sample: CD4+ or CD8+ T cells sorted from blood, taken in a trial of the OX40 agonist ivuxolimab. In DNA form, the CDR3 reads TGTGCCAGCAGCTTAGGACAGAGCTATGGCTACACCTTC. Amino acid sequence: CASSLGQSYGYTF.